The 18 T cell receptor beta chains below come from one sample, sequenced in a study of human T cells and chemical hapten exposure. Specified time point: patch test 1, 2 weeks after DPC sensitization. Noted treatment: therapeutic diphenylcyclopropenone sensitization with weekly scalp DPC. TCRdb re-derived calls from the RACE reads in MiXCR, one entry per CDR3 protein. The sample lists fewer than 400,000 distinct CDR3 sequences; under 8% were seen once. The material was whole blood, obtained in connection with sensitization to the hapten diphenylcyclopropenone (DPC). These receptors were obtained from a woman under 30 with alopecia areata. Some clones in this sample may be carry-over from other donors' samples.

This clonotype was found many times. The chain is built from TRBV3-1 and TRBJ2-7; 13 bases fit TRBD2. Germline CDR1 LGHDT, CDR2 YNNKEL (reference sequence). CDR3 length equals 16 residues. J gave up 3 bases and V 5 bases, and 7 bases lay outside the gene matches. The DNA of the CDR3 is TGTGCCAGCAGCGGCTTGGGGACTAGCGGGGTCTACGAGCAGTACTTC. This translates into CASSGLGTSGVYEQYF.

This clonotype has ten or more counts. V gene TRBV2 combines with J gene TRBJ2-3, with 9 bases matching TRBD2. This CDR3 is 16 amino acids long. From germline, CDR1 is SNHLY and CDR2 FYNNEI. The junction had 8 bases not matched to a gene; V was cut back by 6 bases and J by 1 base. Written as DNA, the CDR3 is TGTGCCAGCAGAGATGGAGCGGGGGGACGCACAGATACGCAGTATTTT. The encoded protein is CASRDGAGGRTDTQYF.

The genes are TRBV5-1 and TRBJ2-7; a possible D gene is TRBD2 (6 bases). Between the trimmed V and J ends, which lost 2 bases and 3 bases, there was a span of 15 bases. CDR1 and CDR2 from the germline V gene are SGHRS and YFSETQ. This CDR3 is 15 amino acids long. CDR3 amino acids: CASSLATRGGYEQYF. The CDR3 DNA is TGCGCCAGCAGCTTAGCGACACGGGGAGGCTACGAGCAGTACTTC.

The J gene is TRBJ1-1, the V gene TRBV7-3, with 9 positions matching TRBD1. Germline-derived CDR1 and CDR2 are SGHTA and FQGTGA. The V and J ends lost 2 bases and 4 bases, in that order; junction bases with no gene match: 11. This CDR3 region has 17 residues. CDR3 nucleotides: TGTGCCAGCAGCTTACAGTCTTGGGGACAGGGCTTCACTGAAGCTTTCTTT. Amino acids: CASSLQSWGQGFTEAFF.

The chain has TRBV7-9 and TRBJ1-1; no reliable D call. V was shortened by 1 base and J by 5 bases, with 8 bases between the two germline ends. The CDR3 extends over 13 amino acids. Germline CDR1 SEHNR, CDR2 FQNEAQ (reference sequence). The CDR3 region is CASSLVRLTEAFF. The CDR3 DNA reads TGTGCCAGCAGCTTAGTCAGATTAACTGAAGCTTTCTTT.

This clonotype was detected many times. The chain uses TRBV29-1 and TRBJ2-5; D is perhaps TRBD1 or TRBD2 (5 bases each). CDR3 length: 11 residues. CDR1 is SQVTM, CDR2 ANQGSEA, per germline. V gave up 5 bases and J gave up 5 bases, with 9 bases separating them. The CDR3 spells CSVRGSETQYF. The CDR3, as DNA: TGCAGCGTTCGGGGCTCGGAGACCCAGTACTTC.

The V and J genes are TRBV20-1 and TRBJ2-3; possibly TRBD2 for D (6 bases). Germline V gene lookup returns CDR1 DFQATT and CDR2 SNEGSKA (reference sequence). The CDR3 is 16 amino acids. Trimming pared 6 bases from V and 3 bases from J, leaving 22 bases between. DNA for the CDR3: TGCAGTGCCCGGAGGGTGAACGGCGGGGCGACAGATACGCAGTATTTT. Protein: CSARRVNGGATDTQYF.

Turning to this clonotype: At one end the junction does not follow the germline gene, possibly because of a read error. This chain joins TRBV6-6 and TRBJ1-2; 7 bases map to TRBD1. CDR1 and CDR2 (germline): MNHNY, SVGAGI (reference sequence). CDR3 size: 14 residues. Written as DNA, the CDR3 is TGTGCCAGCACTTACAGGGGTGCCTACTATGGCTACACCTTC. It yields the protein CASTYRGAYYGYTF.

This clonotype was recorded a few times. The chain has TRBV20-1 and TRBJ1-2, with D tentatively TRBD1 (5 bases). The germline gives CDR1 DFQATT, CDR2 SNEGSKA (reference sequence). The CDR3 runs to 10 residues. Here the CDR3 reads CRLGVQGYTF. CDR3 sequence (DNA): TGCAGGCTGGGGGTGCAAGGCTACACCTTC.

The chain joins TRBV10-3 to TRBJ1-1, with no clear D. Germline CDR1 is ENHRY and CDR2 is SYGVKD. The germline V and J ends were trimmed by 5 bases and 10 bases, with 14 bases remaining between them. The length of the CDR3 is 12 residues. The CDR3: CAISSDTSGAFF. CDR3 nucleotide sequence: TGTGCCATCAGTTCCGACACCAGCGGAGCTTTCTTT.

The chain recombines TRBV27 with TRBJ1-5; D gene unclear. From germline, CDR1 is MNHEY and CDR2 SMNVEV (reference sequence). The CDR3 is 13 amino acids. Trimming stripped 5 bases from V and 6 bases from J, with 11 bases between. Here the CDR3 DNA reads TGTGCCAGCAGTAGTACCCGGGGTCAGCCCCAGCATTTT. Protein sequence: CASSSTRGQPQHF.

The rearrangement links TRBV7-2 to TRBJ1-2, with a weak D call TRBD1 (5 bases). Germline V gene sequence: CDR1 SGHTA, CDR2 FQGNSA. This CDR3 contains 14 residues. Trimming stripped 5 bases from V and 5 bases from J, with 15 bases between. The CDR3 sequence: CASSRWQEGYGYTF. In DNA form, the CDR3 reads TGTGCCAGCAGCCGTTGGCAGGAGGGGTATGGCTACACCTTC.

V gene TRBV20-1 combines with J gene TRBJ1-6; no clear D. CDR1 and CDR2 from the germline V gene are DFQATT and SNEGSKA (reference sequence). This CDR3 contains 14 residues. V lost 1 base and J 9 bases, leaving 13 bases between the germline ends. The CDR3 DNA is TGCAGTGCTAGAGTACACGGAGGGAGTTCACCCCTCCACTTT. Its translation: CSARVHGGSSPLHF.

This clonotype was counted between two and nine times. The CDR3 spells CSARPTGGPTDTQYF. Written as DNA, the CDR3 is TGCAGTGCTAGACCGACAGGTGGACCCACAGATACGCAGTATTTT. V and J are TRBV20-1 and TRBJ2-3; maybe TRBD1 (6 bases). Looked up from germline, CDR1 is DFQATT and CDR2 is SNEGSKA (reference sequence). V dropped 2 bases and J dropped 2 bases, with 14 bases sitting between them. This CDR3 spans 15 amino acids.

The rearrangement uses TRBV12-3 or TRBV12-4 and TRBJ2-1; 8 nucleotides line up with TRBD2. The CDR3 extends over 13 amino acids. V shed 1 base, J shed 9 bases, and the junction held 2 bases outside the gene matches. CDR3 sequence (DNA): TGTGCCAGCAGTTTAGGCGGGGGGTCTGAGCAGTTCTTC. It encodes CASSLGGGSEQFF.

This clonotype appeared many times. The chain combines TRBV28 with TRBJ2-3; TRBD1 agrees at 7 bases. V was pared by 1 base and J by 3 bases, with 4 bases of the junction left unmatched. The germline V gene has CDR1 MDHEN and CDR2 SYDVKM. This CDR3 region has 15 residues. CDR3 in DNA: TGTGCCAGCAGTTTATTAAGGGGGCGAACAGATACGCAGTATTTT. Protein sequence: CASSLLRGRTDTQYF.

This clonotype was seen at least ten times. The chain couples TRBV6-2 or TRBV6-3 to TRBJ1-2; D gene uncertain. The length of the CDR3 is 14 residues. CDR1 MNHEY and CDR2 SVGEGT come from the germline V gene. V lost 3 bases and J 6 bases, leaving 14 bases between the germline ends. DNA of the CDR3: TGTGCCAGCAGTTATGCATCACGTGGGGATGGCTACACCTTC. Amino acids: CASSYASRGDGYTF.

This clonotype was recorded at least ten times. CDR3 amino acids: CASSLEPGRVYEQYF. Here the CDR3 DNA reads TGTGCCAGCAGCTTAGAACCGGGGCGTGTATACGAGCAGTACTTC. The gene calls are TRBV7-2 and TRBJ2-7; D is tentatively TRBD1 or TRBD2 (5 bases each). The CDR3 loop spans 15 amino acids. V lost 1 base and J 4 bases, leaving 14 bases between the germline ends. Germline V gene data show CDR1 as SGHTA and CDR2 as FQGNSA.